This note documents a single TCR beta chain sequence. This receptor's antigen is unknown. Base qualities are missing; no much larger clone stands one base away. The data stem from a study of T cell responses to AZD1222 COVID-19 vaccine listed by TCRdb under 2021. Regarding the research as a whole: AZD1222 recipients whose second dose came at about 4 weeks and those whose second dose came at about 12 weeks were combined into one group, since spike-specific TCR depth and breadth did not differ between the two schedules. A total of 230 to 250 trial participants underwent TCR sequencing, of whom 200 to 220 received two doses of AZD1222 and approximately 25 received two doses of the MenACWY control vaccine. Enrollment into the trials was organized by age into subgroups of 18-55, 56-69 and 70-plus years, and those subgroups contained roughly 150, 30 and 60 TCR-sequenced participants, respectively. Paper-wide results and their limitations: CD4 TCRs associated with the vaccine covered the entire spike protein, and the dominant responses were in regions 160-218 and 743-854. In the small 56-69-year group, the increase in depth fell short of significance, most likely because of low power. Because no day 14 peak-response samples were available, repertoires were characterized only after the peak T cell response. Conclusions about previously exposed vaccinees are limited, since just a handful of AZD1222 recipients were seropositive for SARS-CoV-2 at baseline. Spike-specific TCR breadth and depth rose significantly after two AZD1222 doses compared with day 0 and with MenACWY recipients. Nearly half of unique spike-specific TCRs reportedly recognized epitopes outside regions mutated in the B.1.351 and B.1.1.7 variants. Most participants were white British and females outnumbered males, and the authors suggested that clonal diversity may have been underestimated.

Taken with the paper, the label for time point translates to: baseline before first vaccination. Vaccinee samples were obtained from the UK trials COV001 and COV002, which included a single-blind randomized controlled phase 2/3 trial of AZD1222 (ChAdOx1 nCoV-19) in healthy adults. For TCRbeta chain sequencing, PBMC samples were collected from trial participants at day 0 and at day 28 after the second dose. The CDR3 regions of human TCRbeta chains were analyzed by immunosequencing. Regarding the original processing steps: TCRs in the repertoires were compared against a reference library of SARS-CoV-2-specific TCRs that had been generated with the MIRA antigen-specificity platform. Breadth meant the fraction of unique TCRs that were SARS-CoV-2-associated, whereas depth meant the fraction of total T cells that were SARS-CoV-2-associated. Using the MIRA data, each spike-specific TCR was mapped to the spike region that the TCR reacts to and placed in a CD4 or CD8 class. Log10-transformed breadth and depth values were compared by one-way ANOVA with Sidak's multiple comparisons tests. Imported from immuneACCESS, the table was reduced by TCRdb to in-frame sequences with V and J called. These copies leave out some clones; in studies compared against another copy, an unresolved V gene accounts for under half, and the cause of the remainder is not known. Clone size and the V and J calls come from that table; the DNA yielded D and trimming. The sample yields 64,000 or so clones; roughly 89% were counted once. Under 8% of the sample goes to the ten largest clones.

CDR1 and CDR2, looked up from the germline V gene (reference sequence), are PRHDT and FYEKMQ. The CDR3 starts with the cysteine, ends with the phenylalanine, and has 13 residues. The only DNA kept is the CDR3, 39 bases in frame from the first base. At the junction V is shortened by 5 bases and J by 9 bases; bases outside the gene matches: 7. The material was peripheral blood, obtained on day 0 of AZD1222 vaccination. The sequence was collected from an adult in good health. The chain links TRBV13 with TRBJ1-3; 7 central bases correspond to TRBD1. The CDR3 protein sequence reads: CASSAGTAGTIYF. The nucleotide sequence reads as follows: TGTGCCAGCAGCGCCGGGACAGCCGGCACCATATATTTT.